This T cell receptor (beta chain) is from a study of blood T cells in healthy people across ages. The donors, aged about 6 to 90, were healthy Caucasians from Russia. Primed by a sample-barcoded 5' primer and a J-beta primer mix, a second PCR proceeded for about 6 to 12 cycles. TCRdb reprocessed the 5' RACE reads with MiXCR, giving one entry per CDR3 protein. The table has roughly 790,000 distinct CDR3 sequences, approximately 43% seen once. Overall study findings and caveats: Unknown donor CMV status possibly confounded expanded clonotype changes. The study found TCR beta diversity correlated strongly with naive T cell percentage. Per million T cells, the diversity of TCR beta decreased roughly linearly as age advanced.

On this clonotype: Its target is unknown.

Trimming stripped 5 bases from V and 2 bases from J, with 10 bases between. The CDR3 has 14 residues. The germline V gene has CDR1 KGHSH and CDR2 LQKENI. The receptor was derived from a woman in her sixties in good health. The chain combines TRBV18 with TRBJ2-1; maybe TRBD2 (5 bases). The sequencing input was blood. The DNA of the CDR3 is TGTGCCAGCTCAGAGGGTATCCCCTACAATGAGCAGTTCTTC. The encoded protein is CASSEGIPYNEQFF.